These T cell receptor beta chains were read from a single sample in a study of CD8 T cells in ankylosing spondylitis. MiXCR, run by TCRdb on the 5' RACE reads, gives a single entry per CDR3 protein. The profile shows 450,000 to 550,000 distinct CDR3 sequences, approximately 5.3% of them singletons. Sequenced: blood, either unsorted or a sorted T cell fraction (not recorded which). The receptors originated from a male donor with ankylosing spondylitis. Both conserved end residues are part of each CDR3. D genes are given only for firm matches. Expanded clones get a size class; other rows say once, few or many, or leave the size out.

v_call	clone_size	j_call	d_call	cdr3_aa	cdr3_nt
TRBV5-1	many	TRBJ2-2	TRBD2	CASSLASTSDTGELFF	TGCGCCAGCAGCTTGGCCTCGACTAGCGACACCGGGGAGCTGTTTTTT
TRBV28	NA	TRBJ2-7	NA	CASRPPGEAYEQYF	TGTGCCAGCAGGCCCCCGGGGGAGGCCTACGAGCAGTACTTC
TRBV5-6	many	TRBJ2-6	NA	CASSFSFREYSGANVLTF	TGTGCCAGCAGCTTCAGTTTCAGGGAATACTCTGGGGCCAACGTCCTGACTTTC
TRBV20-1	many	TRBJ2-3	NA	CSASRGLTDTQYF	TGCAGTGCTAGCCGGGGGTTAACAGATACGCAGTATTTT
TRBV12-3/TRBV12-4	many	TRBJ1-2	NA	CAAGSFNYGYTF	TGTGCTGCGGGCAGCTTTAACTATGGCTACACCTTC
TRBV20-1	many	TRBJ1-1	TRBD1	CSAGTGPIEAFF	TGCAGTGCTGGGACAGGGCCTATCGAAGCTTTCTTT
TRBV7-2	many	TRBJ2-7	TRBD1	CASSSLTGESYEQYF	TGTGCCAGCAGCTCCCTGACAGGGGAAAGCTACGAGCAGTACTTC
TRBV10-3	many	TRBJ2-1	NA	CATSVSYNEQFF	TGTGCCACATCAGTCTCCTACAATGAGCAGTTCTTC
TRBV7-9	many	TRBJ2-2	TRBD1	CASTPGQLLRTGELFF	TGTGCCAGCACCCCGGGACAGCTGTTGAGGACCGGGGAGCTGTTTTTT
TRBV20-1	many	TRBJ1-4	NA	CSARDDGGPDEKLFF	TGCAGTGCTAGAGATGATGGGGGGCCGGATGAAAAACTGTTTTTT
TRBV25-1	many	TRBJ1-1	NA	CASSELISSHEAFF	TGTGCCAGCAGTGAACTGATCAGCTCCCATGAAGCTTTCTTT
TRBV10-3	many	TRBJ2-5	NA	CAISEYGGRVRETQYF	TGTGCCATCAGTGAATACGGGGGCCGTGTACGGGAGACCCAGTACTTC
TRBV29-1	many	TRBJ2-5	TRBD2	CSVVSGGETQYF	TGCAGCGTTGTATCGGGGGGGGAGACCCAGTACTTC
TRBV6-5	many	TRBJ2-5	TRBD2	CASSYAGLAGETQYF	TGTGCCAGCAGTTACGCGGGACTAGCGGGGGAGACCCAGTACTTC
TRBV5-1	many	TRBJ2-7	TRBD1	CASSLAPGTATYEQYF	TGCGCCAGCAGCTTGGCCCCCGGGACAGCGACTTACGAGCAGTACTTC
TRBV4-1	few	TRBJ1-4	TRBD1	CASSPTYRDRDEKLFF	TGCGCCAGCAGCCCGACTTACCGGGACAGGGACGAAAAACTGTTTTTT
TRBV5-1	many	TRBJ2-1	NA	CASSDRSYNEQFF	TGCGCCAGCAGCGACCGGTCCTACAATGAGCAGTTCTTC
TRBV20-1	many	TRBJ2-2	NA	CSARDVRRATGELFF	TGCAGTGCTAGAGATGTGCGGAGGGCCACCGGGGAGCTGTTTTTT
TRBV20-1	many	TRBJ1-6	TRBD1	CSARAGTGDSPLHF	TGCAGTGCTAGAGCCGGGACAGGCGATTCACCCCTCCACTTT
TRBV7-8	few	TRBJ1-6	NA	CASSLALRAVYNSPLHF	TGTGCCAGCAGCTTAGCCTTGAGGGCAGTTTATAATTCACCCCTCCACTTT
TRBV20-1	many	TRBJ2-1	TRBD1	CSAQTGGSYNEQFF	TGCAGTGCCCAAACAGGGGGCTCCTACAATGAGCAGTTCTTC
TRBV7-9	many	TRBJ2-3	NA	CASSPTQGPSTDTQYF	TGTGCCAGCAGCCCAACCCAGGGCCCAAGCACAGATACGCAGTATTTT
TRBV28	many	TRBJ2-7	TRBD2	CASSRWTSGKDYEQYF	TGTGCCAGCAGTAGATGGACTAGCGGGAAAGATTACGAGCAGTACTTC
TRBV12-3/TRBV12-4	many	TRBJ1-4	TRBD1	CASSIQDREKLFF	TGTGCCAGCAGCATCCAGGACAGGGAAAAACTGTTTTTT
TRBV30	NA	TRBJ1-4	NA	CAWSVLGEKLFF	TGTGCCTGGAGTGTACTGGGTGAAAAACTGTTTTTT
TRBV24-1	many	TRBJ2-7	NA	CATSDLRQGVGSGSSYEQYF	TGTGCCACCAGTGATTTGCGACAGGGGGTCGGTAGCGGGAGCTCCTACGAGCAGTACTTC
TRBV4-3	many	TRBJ2-2	NA	CASSQDAAGAYTGELFF	TGCGCCAGCAGCCAAGATGCGGCAGGGGCCTACACCGGGGAGCTGTTTTTT
TRBV5-1	many	TRBJ2-7	TRBD1	CASSFYRGRENEQYF	TGCGCCAGCAGCTTTTACAGGGGCCGAGAGAACGAGCAGTACTTC
TRBV7-9	many	TRBJ2-1	TRBD1	CASSRGTVGNEQFF	TGTGCCAGCAGTCGTGGGACAGTTGGAAATGAGCAGTTCTTC
TRBV7-2	many	TRBJ2-1	NA	CASSLASGVHNEQFF	TGTGCCAGCAGCTTAGCGTCGGGAGTACACAATGAGCAGTTCTTC
TRBV12-5	many	TRBJ1-1	NA	CASSNGRYTEAFF	TGTGCTAGTTCCAACGGCAGATACACTGAAGCTTTCTTT
TRBV20-1	NA	TRBJ2-1	NA	CSARVVGRDSLDNEQFF	TGCAGTGCTAGAGTGGTGGGGCGGGACTCCCTAGACAATGAGCAGTTCTTC
TRBV5-6	many	TRBJ2-5	TRBD1	CASSRTGGQETQYF	TGTGCCAGCAGCCGGACAGGGGGGCAGGAGACCCAGTACTTC
TRBV14	NA	TRBJ2-1	NA	CASRLGAESYNEQFF	TGTGCCAGCCGGTTGGGAGCGGAGTCCTACAATGAGCAGTTCTTC
TRBV5-1	many	TRBJ2-7	NA	CASSLVRSDEQYF	TGCGCCAGCAGCCTGGTAAGGTCCGACGAGCAGTACTTC
TRBV7-9	many	TRBJ2-1	NA	CASSGRGTYNEQFF	TGTGCCAGCAGTGGCCGGGGGACCTACAATGAGCAGTTCTTC
TRBV24-1	many	TRBJ2-1	NA	CATSDLRGNEQFF	TGTGCCACCAGTGATTTGCGGGGGAATGAGCAGTTCTTC
TRBV10-3	many	TRBJ2-2	NA	CAISGQDPTAGELFF	TGTGCCATCAGTGGACAGGACCCGACGGCCGGGGAGCTGTTTTTT
TRBV18	few	TRBJ1-5	NA	CASSPSGAGLPQHF	TGTGCCAGCTCACCTTCGGGGGCAGGGCTCCCCCAGCATTTT
TRBV10-3	many	TRBJ1-1	NA	CAISESPEGTNTEAFF	TGTGCCATCAGTGAGTCGCCTGAGGGGACGAACACTGAAGCTTTCTTT
TRBV12-3/TRBV12-4	many	TRBJ2-3	TRBD1	CASRGQGVPDTQYF	TGTGCCAGCAGGGGACAGGGGGTTCCAGATACGCAGTATTTT
TRBV7-2	few	TRBJ2-1	NA	CASSRDGQTNEQFF	TGTGCCAGCAGCCGTGATGGACAGACCAATGAGCAGTTCTTC
TRBV6-5	many	TRBJ1-5	NA	CASSYSRRLSEPQHF	TGTGCCAGCAGTTATTCCCGACGGCTAAGCGAGCCCCAGCATTTT
TRBV4-3	many	TRBJ2-7	NA	CASSQGPGQSYEQYF	TGCGCCAGCAGCCAAGGTCCAGGGCAGAGTTACGAGCAGTACTTC
TRBV7-9	NA	TRBJ2-6	NA	CASNFRGLTRANVLTF	TGTGCCAGCAACTTCCGGGGTTTGACGAGGGCCAACGTCCTGACTTTC
TRBV5-1	many	TRBJ2-3	TRBD1	CASSSDLYRGWTDTQYF	TGCGCCAGCAGCTCAGACCTTTACAGGGGATGGACAGATACGCAGTATTTT
TRBV27	many	TRBJ1-1	TRBD1	CASSSPLNRGRFDRAFF	TGTGCCAGCAGTTCCCCTTTGAACAGGGGGCGCTTTGACAGAGCTTTCTTT
TRBV9	NA	TRBJ2-1	NA	CASSVATGYNEQFF	TGTGCCAGCAGCGTAGCTACGGGATACAATGAGCAGTTCTTC
TRBV5-1	many	TRBJ1-2	NA	CASSLPGTRYGYTF	TGCGCCAGCAGCTTGCCAGGGACGCGCTATGGCTACACCTTC
TRBV5-5	many	TRBJ2-2	NA	CASSLEVGTGELFF	TGTGCCAGCAGCTTGGAGGTGGGCACCGGGGAGCTGTTTTTT
TRBV20-1	many	TRBJ2-5	TRBD2	CSARDYGRGSSGTQYF	TGCAGTGCTAGAGACTACGGGCGCGGGAGCTCAGGGACCCAGTACTTC
TRBV29-1	many	TRBJ2-6	TRBD1	CSVRDRVSGANVLTF	TGCAGCGTCCGGGACAGGGTATCCGGGGCCAACGTCCTGACTTTC
TRBV15	many	TRBJ1-1	TRBD1	CATSKDRAYTEAFF	TGTGCCACCAGCAAAGACAGGGCATACACTGAAGCTTTCTTT
TRBV7-9	many	TRBJ2-1	NA	CASSQPLGFKSYNEQFF	TGTGCCAGCAGCCAACCCCTAGGTTTTAAGTCCTACAATGAGCAGTTCTTC
TRBV6-1	many	TRBJ1-6	NA	CASSTPRGLSSPLHF	TGTGCCAGCAGTACCCCCAGGGGATTGAGTTCACCCCTCCACTTT
TRBV6-6	many	TRBJ2-7	NA	CASHRGPSYEQYF	TGTGCCAGCCACCGGGGCCCGTCCTACGAGCAGTACTTC
TRBV6-5	many	TRBJ2-2	NA	CASSFQETGELFF	TGTGCCAGCAGTTTTCAGGAGACCGGGGAGCTGTTTTTT
TRBV18	many	TRBJ2-7	NA	CASSPPDTYEQYF	TGTGCCAGCTCACCACCTGACACATACGAGCAGTACTTC
TRBV10-3	many	TRBJ2-1	TRBD1	CAVQGQGADGVEQFF	TGTGCCGTCCAGGGACAGGGGGCTGACGGGGTAGAGCAGTTCTTC